One TCR beta chain is described in this entry. Its antigen is unknown. A single record per CDR3 protein comes from TCRdb applying MiXCR to the RT-PCR reads. The sample has more than 700,000 distinct CDR3 sequences, 21% seen once. This sample was taken from a study of response to subunit inactivated influenza vaccine. General study points: Authors suggested each seasonal flu vaccination may recruit only limited numbers of new T cells.

The V segment lost 6 bases and the J segment 3 bases; nucleotides outside the gene matches: 13. This CDR3 comprises 16 residues. Germline V gives CDR1 SGHRS, CDR2 YFSETQ. The rearrangement joins TRBV5-1 to TRBJ2-5; 8 bases are shared with TRBD2. The receptor was derived from a man in his fifties who received an inactivated influenza vaccine. The material sequenced was PBMCs from blood, taken roughly 5 days after vaccination. The CDR3 DNA follows: TGCGCCAGCACCCACGGTAGCGGGGCGTCGGAAGAGACCCAGTACTTC. Amino acids: CASTHGSGASEETQYF.